This TCR beta chain was observed in a study of T-cell reconstitution after alpha-beta-depleted transplantation in children. Preparation of the TCRbeta library used unique molecular identifiers. Each CDR3 protein gets one entry after TCRdb re-called the PCR reads with MiXCR. The sample has about 410,000 distinct CDR3 sequences, roughly 20% seen once. V lost 6 bases, J lost 5 bases, and 9 bases stayed unmatched. Germline CDR1 and CDR2: MDHEN and SYDVKM. The CDR3 is made up of 15 amino acids. V and J are TRBV28 and TRBJ2-5; 10 bases are shared with TRBD1. Sequences were derived from PBMCs from the stem cell graft donor, sampled from the stem cell graft. This clonotype was obtained from a human donor who donated a stem cell graft to a child with acute myeloid leukemia. In DNA form, the CDR3 reads TGTGCCAGCAGACGCGGGACAGGGGAACGGGAGACCCAGTACTTC. Protein product: CASRRGTGERETQYF.